The present TCR beta chain was sequenced within a study of regulatory T cells in long-lasting Graves disease. CDR3 regions were amplified by Arm-PCR using iRepertoire HTBI primers to build TCR beta libraries. TCRdb reprocessed the multiplex PCR reads via MiXCR and lists one record per CDR3 protein. This table holds approximately 380,000 distinct CDR3 sequences, around 21% found once. Time point specified: persistent/refractory GD, antithyroid drugs over 5 years with positive TRAb. PBMCs provided the RNA from which the TCR library was made. CDR1 and CDR2 (germline): DFQATT, SNEGSKA (reference sequence). The CDR3 is 14 amino acids. This clonotype was seen a few times.

This chain joins TRBV20-1 and TRBJ2-5; 12 bases fit TRBD2. The DNA end favors TRBJ2-7, so the J call may be wrong. This TCR derives from a female donor with Graves disease. The sequencing here drew on peripheral blood mononuclear cells (PBMCs), taken when the disease was refractory, from a patient treated with antithyroid drugs. Here the CDR3 DNA reads TGCAGTGCTAGACCTAGCGGGAGGGCCTACGAGCAGTACTTC. Encoded protein: CSARPSGRAYEQYF.